This T cell receptor (beta chain) originates from a study of shared clonotypes between healthy human individuals. Study overall: The plates for each donor numbered three CD4 naive, three CD4 memory, two CD8 naive and one CD8 memory.

Trimming cost V 5 bases and J 0 bases, with 0 bases left between them. This CDR3 contains 11 residues. In germline, CDR1 is MNHNS, CDR2 SASEGT. Points from the study as a whole: When naive CD4 clonotypes were compared across a few donors, 5% to 5.5% were shared.

TCRdb's copy holds only in-frame clones and misses some; the assay was immunoSEQ multiplex PCR. Seen here are about 2 million clones, about 95% observed once, and the top ten hold roughly 1%. To note about this clone: The antigen is unknown.

As defined, naive CD8 cells were CD45RO-negative and positively selected for CCR7, with terminally differentiated effector memory CD45RA+ cells excluded. Sequenced sample: naive CD8+ T cells sorted from blood. The chain uses TRBV6-1 and TRBJ2-3; D is uncertain. The TCR was taken from a man in his late teens or twenties in good health. DNA for the CDR3: TGTGCCAGCAGTAGCACAGATACGCAGTATTTT. Its translation is CASSSTDTQYF.